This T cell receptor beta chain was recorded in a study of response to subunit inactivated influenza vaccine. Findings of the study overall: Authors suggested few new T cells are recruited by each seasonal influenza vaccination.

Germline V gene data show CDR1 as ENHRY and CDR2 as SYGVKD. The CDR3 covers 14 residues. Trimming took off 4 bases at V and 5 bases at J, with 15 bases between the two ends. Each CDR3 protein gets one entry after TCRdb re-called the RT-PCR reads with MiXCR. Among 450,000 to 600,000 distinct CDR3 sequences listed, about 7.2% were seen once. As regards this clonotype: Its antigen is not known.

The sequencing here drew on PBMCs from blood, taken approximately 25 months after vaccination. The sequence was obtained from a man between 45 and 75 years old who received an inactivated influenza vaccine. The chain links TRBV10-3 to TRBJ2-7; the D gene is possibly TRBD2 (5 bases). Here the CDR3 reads CAISVRGSVDEQYF. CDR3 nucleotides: TGTGCCATCAGTGTGCGAGGGTCCGTGGACGAGCAGTACTTC.